This T cell receptor beta chain originates from a study of cytomegalovirus exposure and HLA in healthy donors. Study observations and caveats: Researchers counted 180 or so TCR beta chains as cytomegalovirus-associated. TCR beta sequences reportedly predicted the HLA-A and HLA-B alleles of most subjects accurately.

PCR primers comprised 60 Vbeta and 13 Jbeta primers. The table came from immunoSEQ multiplex PCR; TCRdb's copy has only in-frame clones and leaves some out. The sample has roughly 160,000 clones, around 80% seen once. About this clone itself: The antigen remains undetermined.

The V gene's germline CDR1 is MNHEY and CDR2 SVGAGI. This CDR3 region has 14 residues. J gave up 1 base and V 6 bases, and 3 bases lay outside the gene matches. This sequence joins TRBV6-5 and TRBJ2-7; 10 bases map to TRBD2. The sequence derives from a female donor in good health and CMV-seronegative. Sequenced sample: PBMCs. CDR3 sequence: CASRRTSGSYEQYF. As DNA, the CDR3 is TGTGCCAGCAGGAGGACTAGCGGATCCTACGAGCAGTACTTC.